This T cell receptor (beta chain) was sequenced during a study of OX40 agonist ivuxolimab in advanced cancers. Per the germline V gene, CDR1 is SSHAT and CDR2 is FNYEAQ (reference sequence). The junction had 4 bases not matched to a gene; V was cut back by 5 bases and J by 1 base. The CDR3 has 14 amino acids. The repertoire was sequenced with immunoSEQ multiplex PCR; TCRdb's copy has only in-frame clones and lacks some. Here the sample spans roughly 32,000 clones, roughly 80% being singletons. The material sequenced was CD4+ or CD8+ T cells sorted from blood, taken in a trial of the OX40 agonist ivuxolimab. The TCR was taken from an adult with an advanced solid tumor such as melanoma, head and neck, liver or kidney cancer. This rearrangement joins TRBV7-7 to TRBJ2-5, with TRBD1 matching over 7 bases. The CDR3 spells CASSTNRGQETQYF. Here the CDR3 DNA reads TGTGCCAGCAGCACTAACAGGGGCCAAGAGACCCAGTACTTC.